These T cell receptor beta chains were read from a single sample in a study of blood T cell repertoires in COVID-19. The table came from immunoSEQ multiplex PCR; TCRdb's copy has only in-frame clones and leaves some out. This table holds about 120,000 clones, roughly 88% found once. Sequenced material: peripheral blood. The receptors come from a woman between 70 and 85 years old with acute or convalescent COVID-19. The conserved cysteine and the conserved F or W are not part of the CDR3 here. Each record gives: CDR3 length, V gene, CDR3 protein.

12 | TRBV29-1 | SVENSGREDTQY
13 | TRBV30 | AWSRKGGARSPLH
12 | TRBV10-3 | AINREAYNSPLH
11 | TRBV6-1 | ASSEALRVEQY
14 | TRBV4-1 | ASSQEARGIYNEQF
12 | TRBV7-9 | ASSSYRQYYGYT
10 | TRBV5-7 | ASSYLYQPQH
12 | TRBV6-1 | ASSDRQGGQPQH
9 | TRBV6-2/TRBV6-3 | ASSSGDPQH
13 | TRBV5-1 | ASSLAPGGGTEAF